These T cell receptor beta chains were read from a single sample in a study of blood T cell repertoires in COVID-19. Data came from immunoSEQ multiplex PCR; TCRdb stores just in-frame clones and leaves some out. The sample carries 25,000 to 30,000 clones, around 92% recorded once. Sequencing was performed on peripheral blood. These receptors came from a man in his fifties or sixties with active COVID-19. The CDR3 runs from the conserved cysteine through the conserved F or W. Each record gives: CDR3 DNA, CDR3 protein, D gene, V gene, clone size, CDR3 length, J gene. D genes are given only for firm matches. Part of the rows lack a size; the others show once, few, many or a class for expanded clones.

DNA: TGTGCCAGCAGTGAGGAGGGACAGGATAATTCACCCCTCCACTTT; CDR3: CASSEEGQDNSPLHF; D: TRBD1; V: TRBV6-1; size: .; length: 15; J: TRBJ1-6
DNA: TGTGCCAGCAGTTACAACAAGGGGGGGAGCACAGATACGCAGTATTTT; CDR3: CASSYNKGGSTDTQYF; D: .; V: TRBV6-6; size: .; length: 16; J: TRBJ2-3
DNA: TGTGCCAGCAGCTTGGGACAGGGCTTCGCCGGGGAGCTGTTTTTT; CDR3: CASSLGQGFAGELFF; D: TRBD1; V: TRBV5-5; size: .; length: 15; J: TRBJ2-2
DNA: TGTGCCAGCACCGCGGGGGGTGTGGGCTACACCTTC; CDR3: CASTAGGVGYTF; D: .; V: TRBV12-3/TRBV12-4; size: .; length: 12; J: TRBJ1-2
DNA: TGTGCCACCAGTGATTTTAACCCGGGACAGGGTTGGTACGAGCAGTACTTC; CDR3: CATSDFNPGQGWYEQYF; D: TRBD1; V: TRBV24-1; size: .; length: 17; J: TRBJ2-7
DNA: TGTGCCTGGAGTGTATCGGGGGGGGTTGGCTACACCTTC; CDR3: CAWSVSGGVGYTF; D: .; V: TRBV30; size: .; length: 13; J: TRBJ1-2
DNA: TGTGCCAGCAGACGAACAGGGGCAAGGACAGATACGCAGTATTTT; CDR3: CASRRTGARTDTQYF; D: TRBD1; V: TRBV6-5; size: .; length: 15; J: TRBJ2-3
DNA: TGTGCCAGCAGTGAAGCTGGGGGTGACAGGAGGAATGGCTACACCTTC; CDR3: CASSEAGGDRRNGYTF; D: .; V: TRBV6-1; size: .; length: 16; J: TRBJ1-2
DNA: TGTGCCAGCAGTGGGGGCCGCTTACTCTTGGATGAGCAGTTCTTC; CDR3: CASSGGRLLLDEQFF; D: .; V: TRBV2; size: .; length: 15; J: TRBJ2-1
DNA: TGTGCCAGTAGTTCCCCTCCAGGAAGGGACTCGCGAGAGACCCAGTACTTC; CDR3: CASSSPPGRDSRETQYF; D: .; V: TRBV19; size: .; length: 17; J: TRBJ2-5
DNA: TGTGCCAGCAGCTTAGGTCGCCCGGGACAGGAGACCCAGTACTTC; CDR3: CASSLGRPGQETQYF; D: TRBD1; V: TRBV7-2; size: once; length: 15; J: TRBJ2-5
DNA: TGTGCCAGCAGTTACGGACTAGCGCTGACCTACAATGAGCAGTTCTTC; CDR3: CASSYGLALTYNEQFF; D: TRBD2; V: TRBV6-2/TRBV6-3; size: .; length: 16; J: TRBJ2-1
DNA: TGCAGTGCTAGTGGCAGGGGAGCCACCTACGAGCAGTACTTC; CDR3: CSASGRGATYEQYF; D: .; V: TRBV20-1; size: .; length: 14; J: TRBJ2-7
DNA: TGCGCCAGCAGCCAAGAAACCCTCCTGGCTAGTTCAGATGAGCAGTTCTTC; CDR3: CASSQETLLASSDEQFF; D: .; V: TRBV4-1; size: .; length: 17; J: TRBJ2-1
DNA: TGTGCCAGCAGCATTATGACACCAACTAATGAAAAACTGTTTTTT; CDR3: CASSIMTPTNEKLFF; D: .; V: TRBV7-9; size: once; length: 15; J: TRBJ1-4
DNA: TGTGCCACCAGTGCAGGGGGCCCCTACAATGAGCAGTTCTTC; CDR3: CATSAGGPYNEQFF; D: TRBD1; V: TRBV24-1; size: .; length: 14; J: TRBJ2-1
DNA: TGCGCCAGCAGCTTTTCGGAGACCCAGTACTTC; CDR3: CASSFSETQYF; D: .; V: TRBV5-1; size: .; length: 11; J: TRBJ2-5
DNA: TGTGCCAGCAGCTTTAGTCAGCCCCAGCATTTT; CDR3: CASSFSQPQHF; D: .; V: TRBV5-4; size: .; length: 11; J: TRBJ1-5
DNA: TGCGCCAGCAGCCCAGACAGGGCAGGAGATACGCAGTATTTT; CDR3: CASSPDRAGDTQYF; D: TRBD1; V: TRBV5-1; size: .; length: 14; J: TRBJ2-3
DNA: TGTGCCAGCACCGAAGGGGGCTATCAGCCCCAGCATTTT; CDR3: CASTEGGYQPQHF; D: TRBD1; V: TRBV12-3/TRBV12-4; size: .; length: 13; J: TRBJ1-5
DNA: TGTGCCAGCAGTGAACGGAGGGGGGGGTTCAGCTCCTACGAGCAGTACTTC; CDR3: CASSERRGGFSSYEQYF; D: .; V: TRBV6-1; size: .; length: 17; J: TRBJ2-7
DNA: TGCGCCAGCAGCTCATCCCCGGGACTGGGCCGTGGCGGGGAGCTGTTTTTT; CDR3: CASSSSPGLGRGGELFF; D: .; V: TRBV5-1; size: .; length: 17; J: TRBJ2-2
DNA: TGTGCCAGCATACAGAACACAGATACGCAGTATTTT; CDR3: CASIQNTDTQYF; D: .; V: TRBV28; size: .; length: 12; J: TRBJ2-3
DNA: TGCGCCAGCAGCCGCGGTCCAGCGGCACATCCCACAGATACGCAGTATTTT; CDR3: CASSRGPAAHPTDTQYF; D: .; V: TRBV5-1; size: .; length: 17; J: TRBJ2-3
DNA: TGTGCCAGTAACCGGGACAGTAACTATGGCTACACCTTC; CDR3: CASNRDSNYGYTF; D: TRBD1; V: TRBV6-5; size: .; length: 13; J: TRBJ1-2
DNA: TGTGCCAGCGGACAGGACTACGAGCAGTACTTC; CDR3: CASGQDYEQYF; D: TRBD1; V: TRBV6-6; size: .; length: 11; J: TRBJ2-7
DNA: TGCGCCAGCAGCCTAACCACAGGGGATCAGCCCCAGCATTTT; CDR3: CASSLTTGDQPQHF; D: TRBD1; V: TRBV4-1; size: .; length: 14; J: TRBJ1-5
DNA: TGTGCCAGCAGCAGGGACTCCTACGAGCAGTACTTC; CDR3: CASSRDSYEQYF; D: .; V: TRBV28; size: once; length: 12; J: TRBJ2-7
DNA: TGTGCCAGCAGCCAAGGTCGTCAGCCCCAGCATTTT; CDR3: CASSQGRQPQHF; D: .; V: TRBV3-1/TRBV3-2; size: .; length: 12; J: TRBJ1-5
DNA: TGTGCCAGCAGTGACTTAGGAGGGAGCGTTATCGGGTACGAGCAGTACTTC; CDR3: CASSDLGGSVIGYEQYF; D: .; V: TRBV6-1; size: .; length: 17; J: TRBJ2-7
DNA: TGTGCCAGCAGTTACTCGGCTGAAGAGAACACCGGGGAGCTGTTTTTT; CDR3: CASSYSAEENTGELFF; D: .; V: TRBV6-5; size: .; length: 16; J: TRBJ2-2
DNA: TGTGCCAGCAGCCCAGGGCGTGGCAGGGGCACCGGGGAGCTGTTTTTT; CDR3: CASSPGRGRGTGELFF; D: .; V: TRBV14; size: .; length: 16; J: TRBJ2-2
DNA: TGTGCCAGTGGACAGGGTGGGGAGACCCAGTACTTC; CDR3: CASGQGGETQYF; D: TRBD1; V: TRBV2; size: .; length: 12; J: TRBJ2-5
DNA: TGTGCTAGTGGACACCCGGGCCAGTACTTC; CDR3: CASGHPGQYF; D: .; V: TRBV12-5; size: .; length: 10; J: TRBJ2-5
DNA: TGTGCCAGCAGTCGAAGCGGGGGGGCAGAGACCCAGTACTTC; CDR3: CASSRSGGAETQYF; D: TRBD2; V: TRBV7-3; size: few; length: 14; J: TRBJ2-5
DNA: TGTGCCAGCAGCTTGATCAGGGGGAAGGTTAGAGATACGCAGTATTTT; CDR3: CASSLIRGKVRDTQYF; D: TRBD1; V: TRBV5-6; size: .; length: 16; J: TRBJ2-3
DNA: TGCAGCGTTGAAGGGCTCGGGGAGGCCGGGGAGCTGTTTTTT; CDR3: CSVEGLGEAGELFF; D: .; V: TRBV29-1; size: few; length: 14; J: TRBJ2-2
DNA: TGTGCCAGCAGCTCCCTTCACATTGACGAGCAGTACTTC; CDR3: CASSSLHIDEQYF; D: .; V: TRBV7-9; size: .; length: 13; J: TRBJ2-7
DNA: TGTGCCAGCCAGGGGGCTGCTAACTATGGCTACACCTTC; CDR3: CASQGAANYGYTF; D: TRBD1; V: TRBV7-8; size: .; length: 13; J: TRBJ1-2
DNA: TGTGCCACCTCCGGCTGGACTAGCGGAGATAGCACAGATACGCAGTATTTT; CDR3: CATSGWTSGDSTDTQYF; D: TRBD2; V: TRBV15; size: .; length: 17; J: TRBJ2-3
DNA: TGCGCCAGCAGCCTACATTACGGACAGGGGGCTAGAGGCTACACCTTC; CDR3: CASSLHYGQGARGYTF; D: TRBD1; V: TRBV5-1; size: .; length: 16; J: TRBJ1-2
DNA: TGCGCCAGCAAGCCCTCCCCTCGGGACACTGAAGCTTTCTTT; CDR3: CASKPSPRDTEAFF; D: .; V: TRBV5-1; size: .; length: 14; J: TRBJ1-1
DNA: TGTGCCAGCAGCCCCCGGACTAGCGGGGGGCCGAAGGAGACCCAGTACTTC; CDR3: CASSPRTSGGPKETQYF; D: TRBD2; V: TRBV7-2; size: .; length: 17; J: TRBJ2-5
DNA: TGTGCCAGCAGCAAAGAGAGGGGGCCCTCGGGGGAGCAGTTCTTC; CDR3: CASSKERGPSGEQFF; D: .; V: TRBV21-1; size: .; length: 15; J: TRBJ2-1
DNA: TGTGCCAGCAGAAGGACACCCCAAGCGCAATCAGCCCAGCATTTT; CDR3: CASRRTPQAQSAQHF; D: .; V: TRBV6-5; size: .; length: 15; J: TRBJ1-5
DNA: TGCGCCAGCAGCTTGGGGCCAGGGCGGGAACAGCCCCAGCATTTT; CDR3: CASSLGPGREQPQHF; D: .; V: TRBV5-1; size: .; length: 15; J: TRBJ1-5
DNA: TGTGCCAGCAGCCAGGGGATCCAGCGGGGTCACAATGAGCAGTTCTTC; CDR3: CASSQGIQRGHNEQFF; D: .; V: TRBV7-2; size: .; length: 16; J: TRBJ2-1
DNA: TGTGCCAGCAGTATTAGCGGAGGGGGGGGTCTGGAGCAGTACTTC; CDR3: CASSISGGGGLEQYF; D: .; V: TRBV28; size: .; length: 15; J: TRBJ2-7
DNA: TGTGCCAGCAGTTCGGGGGAGACCCAGTACTTC; CDR3: CASSSGETQYF; D: .; V: TRBV12-3/TRBV12-4; size: once; length: 11; J: TRBJ2-5
DNA: TGTGCCAGCAGCCAAGAATTGGCTAGCGGGGGGGCCAAAAACATTCAGTACTTC; CDR3: CASSQELASGGAKNIQYF; D: TRBD2; V: TRBV4-2; size: .; length: 18; J: TRBJ2-4
DNA: TGTGCCAGCAGCTTATTCCAGGGAAAGGCCGATACGCAGTATTTT; CDR3: CASSLFQGKADTQYF; D: .; V: TRBV7-3; size: .; length: 15; J: TRBJ2-3
DNA: TGTGCCAGCAGCCCCCCCTCGCAGGGGGCGTTTGGCTACACCTTC; CDR3: CASSPPSQGAFGYTF; D: TRBD1; V: TRBV4-2; size: .; length: 15; J: TRBJ1-2